Shown below are 25 T cell receptor beta chains from a single sample sequenced in a study of blood T cell repertoires in COVID-19. The table came from immunoSEQ multiplex PCR; TCRdb's copy has only in-frame clones and leaves some out. The sample carries around 330,000 clones, 88% recorded once. Sequenced material: peripheral blood. The receptors were gathered from a woman aged 25 to 39 with COVID-19, enrolled during active disease.

This rearrangement joins TRBV9 to TRBJ1-3, with 8 bases that match TRBD1. The germline gives CDR1 SGDLS, CDR2 YYNGEE. CDR3 length equals 14 residues. Unmatched junction bases numbered 4, after V lost 6 bases and J lost 2 bases. The CDR3 DNA sequence: TGTGCCAGCAAAGGACAGGGAACTGGAAACACCATATATTTT. Translation: CASKGQGTGNTIYF.

V gene TRBV29-1 combines with J gene TRBJ1-2; no firm D call. The CDR3 is 9 amino acids. The V end lost 3 bases, the J end lost 6 bases, and 2 bases lay between the germline ends. Germline CDR1 reads SQVTM; CDR2 reads ANQGSEA. The CDR3 loop is CSVDDGYTF. The CDR3 nucleotides read TGCAGCGTTGACGATGGCTACACCTTC.

The chain carries TRBV24-1 and TRBJ2-1; D is uncertain. The CDR3 sequence is 12 residues long. V was clipped by 4 bases and J by 4 bases, with 4 bases between them. Looked up from germline, CDR1 is KGHDR and CDR2 is SFDVKD. This chain's CDR3 is CATSDVYNEQFF. CDR3 coding DNA: TGTGCCACCAGTGACGTGTACAATGAGCAGTTCTTC.

The chain couples TRBV7-2 to TRBJ1-6, with 8 bases matching TRBD1. Trimming at V came to 5 bases and at J to 10 bases, leaving 10 bases not matched to a gene. The CDR3 has 15 residues. Germline values: CDR1 SGHTA, CDR2 FQGNSA. Written as DNA, the CDR3 is TGTGCCAGCAGCCCTCAATGGACAGGGACCTCACCCCTCCACTTT. It translates to CASSPQWTGTSPLHF. Using reference TRBV7-2 and TRBJ1-6 for the parts outside the CDR3, the full variable domain is GAGVSQSPSNKVTEKGKDVELRCDPISGHTALYWYRQSLGQGLEFLIYFQGNSAPDKSGLPSDRFSAERTGGSVSTLTIQRTQQEDSAVYLCASSPQWTGTSPLHFGNGTRLTVT.

V gene TRBV7-2 combines with J gene TRBJ1-5; D perhaps matches TRBD1 (5 bases). The CDR3 has 14 amino acids. V lost 3 bases and J lost 4, with 10 bases in between. Germline CDR1 reads SGHTA; CDR2 reads FQGNSA. The CDR3 loop reads CASSFQGSNQPQHF. CDR3 bases: TGTGCCAGCAGCTTCCAGGGTAGTAATCAGCCCCAGCATTTT.

This clone was found a few times. The CDR3 loop is CASGTGGYYGYTF. CDR3 coding DNA: TGTGCCAGTGGGACAGGGGGCTACTATGGCTACACCTTC. The gene calls are TRBV19 and TRBJ1-2; 12 nucleotides match TRBD1. J gave up 3 bases and V 8 bases, and 1 base lay outside the gene matches. Germline V gene lookup returns CDR1 LNHDA and CDR2 SQIVND (reference sequence). The CDR3 totals 13 residues.

CDR3 nucleotide sequence: TGTGCCAGCAGCTTGGCCCCCTATGCTAACTATGGCTACACCTTC. It translates to CASSLAPYANYGYTF. V gene TRBV5-6 combines with J gene TRBJ1-2; no clear D gene. From germline, CDR1 is SGHDT and CDR2 YYEEEE. The CDR3 is 15 residues long. V was shortened by 0 bases and J by 0 bases, with 9 bases between the two germline ends.

This clone appeared a few times. This sequence joins TRBV11-3 and TRBJ2-2; D is perhaps TRBD1 (6 bases). Looked up from germline, CDR1 is SGHNT and CDR2 is YENEEA. The length of the CDR3 is 15 residues. Between the trimmed V and J ends, which lost 5 bases and 6 bases, there was a span of 16 bases. CDR3 bases: TGTGCCAGCAGCGATAGGGGACAAGGGGCCGGGGAGCTGTTTTTT. Protein: CASSDRGQGAGELFF.

This chain connects TRBV6-5 to TRBJ1-2, with a possible D match to TRBD1 (5 bases). The CDR3 is 15 amino acids. Germline V lookup: CDR1 MNHEY, CDR2 SVGAGI. The V gene lost 5 bases and the J gene lost 5 bases, with 18 bases spanning the gap. The CDR3 DNA sequence: TGTGCCAGCAGTCCCGGGGGGAGTAAGCGGTATGGCTACACCTTC. It encodes CASSPGGSKRYGYTF.

The chain joins TRBV7-2 to TRBJ1-3, with 8 bases that match TRBD1. The germline V gene encodes CDR1 SGHTA and CDR2 FQGNSA. V lost 11 bases to trimming and J lost 0 bases; unmatched junction nucleotides: 3. CDR3 length: 13 amino acids. The CDR3, as DNA: TGTGCCTCCGGGACAGGCTCTGGAAACACCATATATTTT. Translation: CASGTGSGNTIYF.

CDR3 sequence: CASSTPGPRRGNSPLHF. In DNA form, the CDR3 reads TGTGCCAGCAGCACACCAGGCCCCCGGCGGGGTAATTCACCCCTCCACTTT. The rearrangement links TRBV7-8 to TRBJ1-6; no clear D. Germline CDR1 and CDR2: SGHVS and FQNEAQ. The CDR3 is 17 amino acids. Trimming stripped 5 bases from V and 6 bases from J, with 20 bases between. The entire variable domain, with the rest obtained from reference TRBV7-8 and TRBJ1-6, is as follows: GAGVSQSPRYKVAKRGQDVALRCDPISGHVSLFWYQQALGQGPEFLTYFQNEAQLDKSGLPSDRFFAERPEGSVSTLKIQRTQQEDSAVYLCASSTPGPRRGNSPLHFGNGTRLTVT.

The chain links TRBV11-1 to TRBJ2-7; perhaps TRBD2 as D (5 bases). This CDR3 has 14 residues. Germline V gives CDR1 SGHAT, CDR2 FQDESV (reference sequence). Trimming removed 4 bases from V and 1 base from J, with 11 bases in between. The DNA of the CDR3 is TGTGCCAGCAGCTCCCGAGGGCAGTCCTACGAGCAGTACTTC. Amino acid sequence: CASSSRGQSYEQYF.

The chain links TRBV5-1 to TRBJ2-5; 16 nucleotides agree with TRBD2. Germline CDR1 SGHRS, CDR2 YFSETQ. The CDR3 is 18 amino acids. V shed 4 bases and J 4 bases; nucleotides not matched to a gene: 10. Here the CDR3 DNA reads TGCGCCAGCAGCACGGGACTAGCGGGGGGGCAGAAGGGAGAGACCCAGTACTTC. This translates into CASSTGLAGGQKGETQYF.

V and J are TRBV11-2 and TRBJ1-1; no clear D gene. V shed 5 bases and J shed 4 bases, with 11 bases lying between them. From germline, CDR1 is SGHAT and CDR2 FQNNGV. The CDR3 runs to 13 residues. This chain's CDR3 is CASSVQEVTEAFF. As DNA, the CDR3 is TGTGCCAGCAGCGTCCAAGAGGTCACTGAAGCTTTCTTT.

The rearrangement joins TRBV5-6 to TRBJ1-2; D call uncertain. The CDR3 extends over 15 amino acids. The V end was cut by 2 bases, the J end by 0 bases, with 11 bases between. The germline CDR1 and CDR2 sequences are SGHDT and YYEEEE. Written as DNA, the CDR3 is TGTGCCAGCAGCTTCCAGTCGGGTGCTAACTATGGCTACACCTTC. This encodes CASSFQSGANYGYTF.

This chain links TRBV3-1 (or the pseudogene TRBV3-2) with TRBJ2-3; 10 bases line up with TRBD1. V gave up 6 bases and J gave up 4 bases; unmatched junction bases: 10. The CDR3 sequence is 16 residues long. Germline V gene data show CDR1 as LGHDT and CDR2 as YNNKEL (reference sequence). CDR3 amino acids: CASSLTAGTGADTQYF. The DNA of the CDR3 is TGTGCCAGCAGTCTCACTGCGGGGACAGGGGCAGATACGCAGTATTTT.

This sequence joins TRBV2 and TRBJ1-2, with 8 nucleotides matching TRBD1. The CDR3 sequence is 13 residues long. J lost 8 bases, V lost 5 bases, and 7 bases had no gene match. CDR1 SNHLY and CDR2 FYNNEI come from the germline V gene. Here the CDR3 DNA reads TGTGCCAGCAGTTCTTTGACAGGGGAAGGCTACACCTTC. Protein: CASSSLTGEGYTF. Supplemented by reference TRBV2 and TRBJ1-2, the full variable domain reads EPEVTQTPSHQVTQMGQEVILRCVPISNHLYFYWYRQILGQKVEFLVSFYNNEISEKSEIFDDQFSVERPDGSNFTLKIRSTKLEDSAMYFCASSSLTGEGYTFGSGTRLTVV.

Only one count was recorded for this clone. V and J are TRBV3-1 (or the pseudogene TRBV3-2) and TRBJ2-2, with TRBD2 identical over 7 bases. The CDR3 runs 14 residues. The germline V gene encodes CDR1 LGHDT and CDR2 YNNKEL (reference sequence). The J segment lost 5 bases and the V segment lost 4 bases, leaving 4 bases of the junction unmatched. The CDR3 spells CASSPAGITGELFF. CDR3 sequence (DNA): TGTGCCAGCAGCCCAGCGGGGATAACCGGGGAGCTGTTTTTT.

The chain links TRBV28 to TRBJ1-1, with 7 bases aligning to TRBD1. The junction had 9 bases not matched to a gene; V was cut back by 5 bases and J by 6 bases. The CDR3 sequence is 14 residues long. From germline, CDR1 is MDHEN and CDR2 SYDVKM. The CDR3 nucleotides read TGTGCCAGCAGTACGACAGGGAGGTCTTCTGAAGCTTTCTTT. Translating it yields CASSTTGRSSEAFF.

V gene TRBV5-1 combines with J gene TRBJ2-2; TRBD2 matches 13 bases. The V segment lost 0 bases and the J segment 7 bases; nucleotides outside the gene matches: 12. This CDR3 contains 19 residues. Germline V lookup: CDR1 SGHRS, CDR2 YFSETQ. Written as DNA, the CDR3 is TGCGCCAGCAGCTTGGAACCCTCACTAGCGGGGGGGCCTTTCGGGGAGCTGTTTTTT. It is translated as CASSLEPSLAGGPFGELFF.

The J gene is TRBJ1-3, the V gene TRBV6-5, with 9 bases fitting TRBD1. Per the germline V gene, CDR1 is MNHEY and CDR2 is SVGAGI. Losses at the gene ends were 6 bases for V and 2 bases for J; bases not matched to a gene: 5. The CDR3 covers 15 residues. For the CDR3, the DNA is TGTGCCAGCAGAAACAGGGGGCAGGCTGGAAACACCATATATTTT. Amino acids: CASRNRGQAGNTIYF.

This chain joins TRBV5-8 and TRBJ2-6; D remains ambiguous. CDR3 size: 14 residues. Trimming removed 3 bases at V and 0 bases at J, with 4 bases between. Germline V CDR1 and CDR2: SGHTS, YDEGEE. The CDR3 DNA reads TGTGCCAGCAGCTCCGGCTCTGGGGCCAACGTCCTGACTTTC. Translated: CASSSGSGANVLTF.

This sequence joins TRBV12-5 and TRBJ1-5; 7 bases match TRBD1. This CDR3 comprises 14 residues. J was trimmed by 9 bases and V by 6 bases; bases with no gene match: 11. CDR1 and CDR2 from the germline V gene are LGHNT and FRNRAP. CDR3 residues: CASGEGTGVTPQHF. The CDR3 nucleotides read TGTGCTAGTGGCGAGGGTACAGGGGTTACGCCCCAGCATTTT.

The rearrangement uses TRBV5-1 and TRBJ2-1; 10 bases align to TRBD1. J lost 9 bases, V lost 0 bases, and 9 bases had no gene match. This CDR3 contains 16 residues. The germline V gene has CDR1 SGHRS and CDR2 YFSETQ. The CDR3 DNA reads as TGCGCCAGCAGCTTGGGACAGGGGGCGAGCTGGGGTGAGCAGTTCTTC. It is translated as CASSLGQGASWGEQFF.

The chain links TRBV12-5 to TRBJ2-3; D ambiguous. This CDR3 spans 14 amino acids. V was cut by 4 bases and J by 3 bases, with 11 bases left in between. The germline V gene encodes CDR1 LGHNT and CDR2 FRNRAP. CDR3 residues: CASGSVLRTDTQYF. DNA for the CDR3: TGTGCTAGTGGTTCGGTTCTTCGGACAGATACGCAGTATTTT.